Shown below are 25 T cell receptor beta chains from a single sample sequenced in a study of long-term antiretroviral therapy in people with HIV. Samples were assayed with immunoSEQ v3.0 at survey level. Generated by immunoSEQ multiplex PCR, the TCRdb table keeps only in-frame clones and is missing some. The sample contains over 15,000 clones, 80% to 95% of which appear only once. Material: unsorted PBMCs, obtained 0.6 years after starting antiretroviral therapy. These receptors originate from a middle-aged woman with HIV.

The chain has TRBV5-1 and TRBJ2-5; a possible D gene is TRBD1 (6 bases). CDR1 is SGHRS, CDR2 YFSETQ, per germline. V gave up 4 bases and J gave up 5 bases, with 15 bases separating them. This CDR3 has 14 residues. CDR3 in amino acids: CASSTGQPAETQYF. CDR3 sequence (DNA): TGCGCCAGCAGCACTGGACAGCCCGCGGAGACCCAGTACTTC.

This rearrangement joins TRBV5-6 to TRBJ1-4, with 12 bases that match TRBD1. V shed 2 bases, J shed 8 bases, and the junction held 4 bases outside the gene matches. Germline-derived CDR1 and CDR2 are SGHDT and YYEEEE. The CDR3 is made up of 15 amino acids. The CDR3 here is CASSLGTGGTEKLFF. In DNA form, the CDR3 reads TGTGCCAGCAGCTTAGGGACAGGGGGCACGGAAAAACTGTTTTTT.

The chain employs TRBV19 and TRBJ1-5; the match to TRBD1 covers 7 bases. The CDR3 has 14 amino acids. The ends lost 7 bases at V and 4 bases at J; junction bases unmatched: 7. Per germline, CDR1 LNHDA and CDR2 SQIVND (reference sequence). Here the CDR3 reads CASTDRARNQPQHF. Written as DNA, the CDR3 is TGTGCCAGTACCGACAGGGCTAGGAATCAGCCCCAGCATTTT. Full variable domain (rest looked up from reference TRBV19 and TRBJ1-5): DGGITQSPKYLFRKEGQNVTLSCEQNLNHDAMYWYRQDPGQGLRLIYYSQIVNDFQKGDIAEGYSVSREKKESFPLTVTSAQKNPTAFYLCASTDRARNQPQHFGDGTRLSIL.

The rearrangement joins TRBV13 to TRBJ2-7; D is perhaps TRBD2 (6 bases). The CDR3 consists of 14 residues. Trimming took off 3 bases at V and 2 bases at J, with 11 bases between the two ends. Germline assignment: CDR1 PRHDT and CDR2 FYEKMQ (reference sequence). This CDR3 reads CASSFGGATYEQYF. As DNA, the CDR3 is TGTGCCAGCAGCTTCGGCGGGGCGACCTACGAGCAGTACTTC.

The chain combines TRBV11-2 with TRBJ2-4, with D possibly being TRBD1 (5 bases). Germline V gene data show CDR1 as SGHAT and CDR2 as FQNNGV. Trimming shortened V by 0 bases and J by 3 bases, and 6 bases separated the two germline ends. The CDR3 consists of 14 residues. The chain's CDR3 is CASSLEGLKNIQYF. In DNA form, the CDR3 reads TGTGCCAGCAGCTTAGAGGGGCTCAAAAACATTCAGTACTTC. The whole variable domain, remainder taken from reference TRBV11-2 and TRBJ2-4, is EAGVAQSPRYKIIEKRQSVAFWCNPISGHATLYWYQQILGQGPKLLIQFQNNGVVDDSQLPKDRFSAERLKGVDSTLKIQPAKLEDSAVYLCASSLEGLKNIQYFGAGTRLSVL.

The chain recombines TRBV5-1 with TRBJ1-5, with D unclear. CDR3 length: 13 residues. V lost 4 bases to trimming and J lost 1 base, with 6 bases between them. Germline V gene sequence: CDR1 SGHRS, CDR2 YFSETQ. The CDR3 spells CASSPLSNQPQHF. The CDR3 bases are TGCGCCAGCAGCCCTCTGAGCAATCAGCCCCAGCATTTT.

The genes are TRBV14 and TRBJ1-6; D might be TRBD1 (6 bases). There are 14 residues in the CDR3. Trimming pared 5 bases from V and 9 bases from J, leaving 14 bases between. The V gene's germline CDR1 is SGHDN and CDR2 FVKESK. The CDR3 spells CASSKTGTTSPLHF. The CDR3 DNA follows: TGTGCCAGCAGCAAAACCGGGACAACTTCACCCCTCCACTTT. The complete variable domain, with remaining parts taken from reference TRBV14 and TRBJ1-6, reads EAGVTQFPSHSVIEKGQTVTLRCDPISGHDNLYWYRRVMGKEIKFLLHFVKESKQDESGMPNNRFLAERTGGTYSTLKVQPAELEDSGVYFCASSKTGTTSPLHFGNGTRLTVT.

The rearrangement uses TRBV4-1 and TRBJ2-3; 9 nucleotides align to TRBD1. CDR1 and CDR2 from the germline V gene are MGHRA and YSYEKL. V was clipped by 0 bases and J by 5 bases; unmatched bases: 6. The CDR3 loop spans 16 amino acids. The CDR3: CASSQDGGQGGDTQYF. DNA of the CDR3: TGCGCCAGCAGCCAAGATGGGGGACAGGGAGGAGATACGCAGTATTTT.

V usage is TRBV27 and J usage is TRBJ1-2, with D possibly matching TRBD1 (5 bases). V was pared by 8 bases and J by 4 bases, with 14 bases between. This CDR3 contains 13 residues. Germline V gene data show CDR1 as MNHEY and CDR2 as SMNVEV (reference sequence). Here the CDR3 reads CASRDGRGYGYTF. Here the CDR3 DNA reads TGTGCCAGCCGGGACGGACGTGGCTATGGCTACACCTTC.

The rearrangement uses TRBV27 and TRBJ2-3; TRBD2 matches at 9 bases. Germline V lookup: CDR1 MNHEY, CDR2 SMNVEV (reference sequence). V lost 7 bases to trimming and J lost 2 bases; unmatched junction nucleotides: 7. The length of the CDR3 is 15 residues. The CDR3 loop is CASIRRGGSTDTQYF. In nucleotides, the CDR3 is TGTGCCAGCATTCGGCGGGGGGGCTCCACAGATACGCAGTATTTT.

The V and J genes are TRBV2 and TRBJ1-2, with 10 bases aligning to TRBD1. J lost 14 bases, V lost 6 bases, and 9 bases had no gene match. The V gene's germline CDR1 is SNHLY and CDR2 FYNNEI. The CDR3 consists of 12 residues. The CDR3 DNA is TGTGCCAGCAGCCCGGGACAGGGGCTGAAAACCTTC. Its translation: CASSPGQGLKTF. The full variable domain, its missing parts supplied by reference TRBV2 and TRBJ1-2, is EPEVTQTPSHQVTQMGQEVILRCVPISNHLYFYWYRQILGQKVEFLVSFYNNEISEKSEIFDDQFSVERPDGSNFTLKIRSTKLEDSAMYFCASSPGQGLKTFGSGTRLTVV.

The chain is built from TRBV30 and TRBJ2-7; 9 bases map to TRBD1. V was clipped by 2 bases and J by 3 bases; unmatched bases: 8. The CDR3 spans 15 residues. Germline assignment: CDR1 GTSNPN and CDR2 SVGIG (reference sequence). DNA for the CDR3: TGTGCCTGGAGTATTAAGGGACAGGGCCACTACGAGCAGTACTTC. Encoded protein: CAWSIKGQGHYEQYF.

This chain links TRBV5-1 with TRBJ2-5; the D gene is possibly TRBD1 (6 bases). Trimming took off 1 base at V and 1 base at J, with 11 bases between the two ends. Germline CDR1 reads SGHRS; CDR2 reads YFSETQ. This CDR3 spans 15 amino acids. The CDR3 reads CASSLTGHIQETQYF. In nucleotides, the CDR3 is TGCGCCAGCAGCTTGACGGGACACATCCAAGAGACCCAGTACTTC. Variable domain in full (rest from reference TRBV5-1 and TRBJ2-5): KAGVTQTPRYLIKTRGQQVTLSCSPISGHRSVSWYQQTPGQGLQFLFEYFSETQRNKGNFPGRFSGRQFSNSRSEMNVSTLELGDSALYLCASSLTGHIQETQYFGPGTRLLVL.

This chain joins TRBV9 and TRBJ1-5, with D unclear. This CDR3 contains 14 residues. Germline values: CDR1 SGDLS, CDR2 YYNGEE. V shed 3 bases and J shed 0 bases, with 7 bases lying between them. CDR3 DNA sequence: TGTGCCAGCAGCGAAGGAATTAGCAATCAGCCCCAGCATTTT. Its protein is CASSEGISNQPQHF.

This chain connects TRBV7-2 to TRBJ1-5, with 9 bases identical to TRBD1. The CDR3 is 15 amino acids. CDR1 and CDR2 from the germline V gene are SGHTA and FQGNSA. Trimming at V came to 5 bases and at J to 7 bases, leaving 9 bases not matched to a gene. In nucleotides, the CDR3 is TGTGCCAGCAGCAACCGGACAGGGGATTACCAGCCCCAGCATTTT. Translated, it gives CASSNRTGDYQPQHF. Looking up the rest from reference TRBV7-2 and TRBJ1-5 gives the full variable domain: GAGVSQSPSNKVTEKGKDVELRCDPISGHTALYWYRQSLGQGLEFLIYFQGNSAPDKSGLPSDRFSAERTGGSVSTLTIQRTQQEDSAVYLCASSNRTGDYQPQHFGDGTRLSIL.

This clone was seen just once. The chain couples TRBV19 to TRBJ1-5; no definite D call. Germline V gene lookup returns CDR1 LNHDA and CDR2 SQIVND (reference sequence). V was cut by 1 base and J by 1 base, with 5 bases left in between. The CDR3 spans 14 residues. The CDR3 DNA reads as TGTGCCAGTAGTATAGGGGTAAGCAATCAGCCCCAGCATTTT. It yields the protein CASSIGVSNQPQHF. Supplemented by reference TRBV19 and TRBJ1-5, the full variable domain reads DGGITQSPKYLFRKEGQNVTLSCEQNLNHDAMYWYRQDPGQGLRLIYYSQIVNDFQKGDIAEGYSVSREKKESFPLTVTSAQKNPTAFYLCASSIGVSNQPQHFGDGTRLSIL.

Note on this clone: This sample also contains other DNA sequences that code for the same CDR3. J is TRBJ1-2 and V is TRBV30; D uncertain. This CDR3 comprises 12 residues. CDR1 and CDR2 (germline): GTSNPN, SVGIG (reference sequence). The V gene lost 2 bases and the J gene lost 2 bases, with 6 bases spanning the gap. In DNA, the CDR3 is TGTGCCTGGAGTACACAAAACTATGGCTACACCTTC. Protein sequence: CAWSTQNYGYTF. The entire variable domain, with the rest obtained from reference TRBV30 and TRBJ1-2, is as follows: SQTIHQWPATLVQPVGSPLSLECTVEGTSNPNLYWYRQAAGRGLQLLFYSVGIGQISSEVPQNLSASRPQDRQFILSSKKLLLSDSGFYLCAWSTQNYGYTFGSGTRLTVV.

The chain combines TRBV6-1 with TRBJ2-5; 7 bases are a match to TRBD1. CDR3 length: 14 amino acids. The germline CDR1 and CDR2 sequences are MNHNS and SASEGT. J lost 4 bases, V lost 8 bases, and 10 bases had no gene match. DNA for the CDR3: TGTGCCAGCGGTTTAACAGGGGTAGGAGAGACCCAGTACTTC. It yields the protein CASGLTGVGETQYF.

The chain uses TRBV6-6 and TRBJ2-3, with TRBD2 matching 7 bases. The CDR3 is 13 amino acids. The V gene end was trimmed by 7 bases and the J gene end by 1 base; junction bases not matched to a gene: 2. The V gene's germline CDR1 is MNHNY and CDR2 SVGAGI (reference sequence). The CDR3 is CASIAGGTDTQYF. CDR3 nucleotide sequence: TGTGCCAGCATCGCGGGGGGCACAGATACGCAGTATTTT.

The chain combines TRBV25-1 with TRBJ2-6; D remains ambiguous. V was shortened by 8 bases and J by 0 bases, with 5 bases between the two germline ends. Germline V gives CDR1 MGHDK, CDR2 SYGVNS. This CDR3 has 13 residues. The CDR3 loop is CASSISGANVLTF. CDR3 nucleotides: TGTGCCAGCTCTATCTCTGGGGCCAACGTCCTGACTTTC.

The genes are TRBV9 and TRBJ1-6, with 7 nucleotides matching TRBD1. Germline V gene data show CDR1 as SGDLS and CDR2 as YYNGEE. The CDR3 is 14 residues long. The V segment lost 4 bases and the J segment 7 bases; nucleotides outside the gene matches: 5. The CDR3 DNA follows: TGTGCCAGCAGCCCGACAGGGATGAATTCACCCCTCCACTTT. As protein: CASSPTGMNSPLHF.

The CDR3 sequence: CASSPYLPSSTDTQYF. The CDR3 nucleotides are TGTGCCAGCTCACCGTATTTACCCTCTAGCACAGATACGCAGTATTTT. The chain joins TRBV18 to TRBJ2-3; no reliable D call. Trimming pared 3 bases from V and 0 bases from J, leaving 13 bases between. The CDR3 contains 16 residues. Germline V gives CDR1 KGHSH, CDR2 LQKENI.

The CDR3 nucleotides are TGTGCCAGCAGTGGACAGGCCTTGAGCTCTGGAAACACCATATATTTT. It specifies CASSGQALSSGNTIYF. The V call is TRBV11-2, the J call TRBJ1-3; the match to TRBD1 covers 7 bases. J gave up 0 bases and V 6 bases, and 8 bases lay outside the gene matches. There are 16 residues in the CDR3. Germline CDR1 reads SGHAT; CDR2 reads FQNNGV. Filled out from reference TRBV11-2 and TRBJ1-3, the complete variable domain reads EAGVAQSPRYKIIEKRQSVAFWCNPISGHATLYWYQQILGQGPKLLIQFQNNGVVDDSQLPKDRFSAERLKGVDSTLKIQPAKLEDSAVYLCASSGQALSSGNTIYFGEGSWLTVV.

The rearrangement links TRBV6-5 to TRBJ1-2; possibly TRBD1 for D (5 bases). Germline V gene lookup returns CDR1 MNHEY and CDR2 SVGAGI. Trimming removed 1 base from V and 6 bases from J, with 12 bases in between. This CDR3 contains 14 residues. The CDR3 DNA is TGTGCCAGCAGTTACTTGGGGCAGGGTGATGGCTACACCTTC. Translating gives CASSYLGQGDGYTF.

This chain connects TRBV9 to TRBJ1-1; no definite D call. Germline CDR1 reads SGDLS; CDR2 reads YYNGEE. Trimming removed 5 bases from V and 1 base from J, with 9 bases in between. The CDR3 is 13 residues long. The DNA for the CDR3 is TGTGCCAGCAGTACAGCCCAGAACACTGAAGCTTTCTTT. Translating it yields CASSTAQNTEAFF.